These 9 T cell receptor beta chains were sequenced from one sample in a study of blood T cells in healthy people across ages. Primers used in a second PCR of roughly 6 to 12 cycles were a sample-barcoded 5' primer and a J-beta primer mix. TCRdb used MiXCR to reprocess the 5' RACE reads, holding one entry per CDR3 protein. Here the sample spans around 990,000 distinct CDR3 sequences, roughly two fifths being singletons. Source material: blood. These receptors all come from a man between 18 and 29 years old in good health.

In the case of this clonotype: One end of the junction does not line up with germline, which may come from a read error. V usage is TRBV7-2 and J usage is TRBJ2-3; 8 nucleotides line up with TRBD2. CDR1 SGHTA and CDR2 FQGNSA come from the germline V gene. CDR3 length equals 12 residues. This chain's CDR3 is CASSLAGDSQYF. CDR3 coding DNA: TGTGCCAGCAGCCTAGCGGGTGATTCGCAGTATTTT.

This clonotype was observed a few times. The CDR3 sequence is CSVRGQGGRYTF. CDR3 nucleotide sequence: TGCAGCGTTCGAGGACAGGGAGGCCGCTACACCTTC. The chain couples TRBV29-1 to TRBJ1-2; 8 bases agree with TRBD1. V shed 5 bases, J shed 9 bases, and the junction held 8 bases outside the gene matches. The CDR3 spans 12 residues. CDR1 and CDR2 from the germline V gene are SQVTM and ANQGSEA.

This chain uses TRBV6-7 with TRBJ1-2, with D possibly being TRBD1 (5 bases). TRBV6-7 is labeled an ORF, and its function is uncertain. V lost 8 bases and J 3 bases, leaving 16 bases between the germline ends. There are 14 residues in the CDR3. The CDR3 is CASFLSGSDYGYTF. The CDR3 region has the DNA TGTGCCAGCTTCCTGTCAGGGTCAGACTATGGCTACACCTTC.

This clonotype has a count of ten or more. V usage is TRBV4-1 and J usage is TRBJ1-2; no firm D call. This CDR3 has 14 residues. Trimming cost V 0 bases and J 4 bases, with 9 bases left between them. Germline CDR1 MGHRA, CDR2 YSYEKL. Here the CDR3 DNA reads TGCGCCAGCAGCCAAGATGTCAGAAGCTATGGCTACACCTTC. It codes for CASSQDVRSYGYTF.

This sequence joins TRBV4-1 and TRBJ2-5; no firm D call. With 4 bases removed from V and 2 bases from J, the gap between germline ends came to 14 bases. This CDR3 contains 15 residues. The germline V gene encodes CDR1 MGHRA and CDR2 YSYEKL. The CDR3 DNA sequence: TGCGCCAGCAGCCGAGTGAATGGCAGACAAGAGACCCAGTACTTC. Amino acids: CASSRVNGRQETQYF.

This clonotype was seen a few times. CDR3 nucleotides: TGTGCCAGTGAAGTGGCCCCGAGGTCCGGTTGGGACACTGAAGCTTTCTTT. Translating it yields CASEVAPRSGWDTEAFF. The chain carries TRBV6-1 and TRBJ1-1; unclear D gene. Looked up from germline, CDR1 is MNHNS and CDR2 is SASEGT. V was shortened by 9 bases and J by 3 bases, with 26 bases between the two germline ends. The CDR3 sequence is 17 residues long.

The J gene is TRBJ2-5, the V gene TRBV7-2, with a possible D match to TRBD1 (5 bases). This CDR3 comprises 13 residues. The germline CDR1 and CDR2 sequences are SGHTA and FQGNSA. Trimming left V 4 bases short and J 7 bases short, with 13 bases between. The CDR3 protein is CASSSIKGWTQYF. CDR3 sequence (DNA): TGTGCCAGCAGCTCCATAAAGGGGTGGACCCAGTACTTC.

The rearrangement joins TRBV28 to TRBJ1-2, with 12 bases matching TRBD1. Germline V gives CDR1 MDHEN, CDR2 SYDVKM. V lost 5 bases to trimming and J lost 4 bases; unmatched junction nucleotides: 11. The CDR3 is 17 amino acids. The CDR3 DNA sequence: TGTGCCAGCAGTACCGGGACAGGGGGCGCGAAAGGCTATGGCTACACCTTC. Translated, it gives CASSTGTGGAKGYGYTF.

The V and J genes are TRBV21-1 and TRBJ1-3. TRBV21-1 is an annotated pseudogene. There are 15 residues in the CDR3. CDR3 loop: CASSKARTYGNTIYF. The CDR3 DNA reads TGTGCCAGCAGCAAAGCGAGGACGTATGGAAACACCATATATTTT.